The source of this T cell receptor beta chain is a study of response to subunit inactivated influenza vaccine. The CDR3 is 14 residues long. V gave up 1 base and J gave up 9 bases, with 13 bases separating them. Germline loops: CDR1 SGHAT, CDR2 FQNNGV. Using its own MiXCR run on the RT-PCR reads, TCRdb lists one record per CDR3 protein. The sample records some 850,000 distinct CDR3 sequences, roughly 18% being singletons. Sample: PBMCs from blood, taken around 5 days after vaccination. The chain combines TRBV11-2 with TRBJ2-1; D could derive from TRBD1 or TRBD2 (5 bases each). This clonotype was obtained from a man aged 45 to 65 who received an inactivated influenza vaccine. CDR3 region: CASSLVSRAGEQFF. The DNA for the CDR3 is TGTGCCAGCAGCTTAGTTAGCAGGGCGGGTGAGCAGTTCTTC.